Presented here are 13 T cell receptor beta chains from one specimen sequenced in a study of beta chain features in type 1 diabetes. The entirety of the isolated RNA underwent reverse transcription, so expressed TCRB transcripts were sequenced. The table came from immunoSEQ multiplex PCR; TCRdb's copy has only in-frame clones and leaves some out. The sample yields 350,000 or so clones, about 20% seen once. Sequenced input: naive CD4+ T cells from blood. The receptors come from a young woman in good health.

J is TRBJ2-7 and V is TRBV23-1; D might be TRBD1 (6 bases). TRBV23-1 is an ORF for which the function is uncertain. V was cut by 0 bases and J by 3 bases, with 18 bases left in between. This CDR3 contains 17 residues. For the CDR3, the DNA is TGCGCCAGCAGTCAATCTACCACGAGGGACACACACTACGAGCAGTACTTC. Translating it yields CASSQSTTRDTHYEQYF.

This chain uses TRBV7-2 with TRBJ2-7; 12 bases align to TRBD1. The CDR3 consists of 14 residues. Germline CDR1 SGHTA, CDR2 FQGNSA. Trimming cost V 3 bases and J 9 bases; bases outside gene matches: 6. The CDR3 loop is CASSFGTGGSGQYF. The CDR3 DNA is TGTGCCAGCAGCTTCGGGACAGGGGGCAGTGGGCAGTACTTC.

There are a few counts of this clone. The chain uses TRBV7-9 and TRBJ2-5; perhaps TRBD2 as D (5 bases). Trimming pared 0 bases from V and 2 bases from J, leaving 13 bases between. The CDR3 has 16 residues. In germline, CDR1 is SEHNR, CDR2 FQNEAQ (reference sequence). In DNA form, the CDR3 reads TGTGCCAGCAGCTTAGCTTTATGGGGAGATCAAGAGACCCAGTACTTC. Amino acids: CASSLALWGDQETQYF.

On this clone itself: Distinct nucleotide sequences in the sample also encode this CDR3. The chain uses TRBV18 and TRBJ2-5; D perhaps matches TRBD2 (5 bases). Trimming removed 3 bases from V and 2 bases from J, with 10 bases in between. In germline, CDR1 is KGHSH, CDR2 LQKENI. The CDR3 length is 14 residues. The CDR3 sequence is CASSPRSGQETQYF. The CDR3, as DNA: TGTGCCAGCTCACCTCGATCGGGGCAAGAGACCCAGTACTTC.

The rearrangement uses TRBV5-4 and TRBJ1-2, with 8 bases matching TRBD1. In germline, CDR1 is SGHNT, CDR2 YYREEE (reference sequence). CDR3 length: 13 residues. V gave up 3 bases and J gave up 3 bases; unmatched junction bases: 1. Written as DNA, the CDR3 is TGTGCCAGCAGCTCGGACAGGGACTATGGCTACACCTTC. This sequence encodes CASSSDRDYGYTF.

The table lists this clone with a few counts. The chain uses TRBV18 and TRBJ1-1; possible D gene TRBD1, 5 bases. The V end lost 6 bases, the J end lost 5 bases, and 16 bases lay between the germline ends. The CDR3 is 14 amino acids. Germline CDR1 and CDR2: KGHSH and LQKENI. The CDR3 DNA reads TGTGCCAGCTCCGGGGGGAGGGGATGGACTGAAGCTTTCTTT. Translation: CASSGGRGWTEAFF.

The chain links TRBV19 to TRBJ1-2; D remains unclear. The CDR3 contains 13 residues. V was pared by 3 bases and J by 4 bases, with 9 bases between. The germline gives CDR1 LNHDA, CDR2 SQIVND (reference sequence). The CDR3 loop reads CASSIRGVYGYTF. CDR3 DNA: TGTGCCAGTAGTATCCGGGGAGTCTATGGCTACACCTTC.

CDR3 nucleotide sequence: TGTGCCAGCAGCTTAGCGGCGGGGGCCTCAGATACGCAGTATTTT. This translates into CASSLAAGASDTQYF. The J gene is TRBJ2-3, the V gene TRBV7-2; tentatively, D is TRBD2 (7 bases). The V end lost 0 bases, the J end lost 4 bases, and 11 bases lay between the germline ends. Germline lookup yields CDR1 SGHTA and CDR2 FQGNSA. The CDR3 has 15 residues.

The chain combines TRBV7-9 with TRBJ1-5; maybe TRBD1 (6 bases). The CDR3 extends over 15 amino acids. Germline V gene lookup returns CDR1 SEHNR and CDR2 FQNEAQ (reference sequence). V lost 4 bases to trimming and J lost 2 bases, with 12 bases between them. The CDR3 DNA reads TGTGCCAGCAGCTCAACACAGGGAGGCAATCAGCCCCAGCATTTT. It yields the protein CASSSTQGGNQPQHF.

The J gene is TRBJ2-5, the V gene TRBV4-3, with 10 bases aligning to TRBD2. The CDR3 runs to 15 residues. V lost 0 bases to trimming and J lost 9 bases; unmatched junction nucleotides: 7. Germline CDR1 and CDR2: LGHNA and YSLEER. In DNA, the CDR3 is TGCGCCAGCAGCCAAGATAGCGGGGGGCCCCAGGCCCAGTACTTC. Residues: CASSQDSGGPQAQYF.

This chain joins TRBV10-3 and TRBJ2-7; possible D gene TRBD2, 5 bases. The ends were cut back, 0 bases at V and 2 bases at J, with 8 bases in the middle. Germline lookup yields CDR1 ENHRY and CDR2 SYGVKD. The CDR3 runs to 14 residues. The CDR3: CAISESGVAYEQYF. For the CDR3, the DNA is TGTGCCATCAGTGAGTCCGGGGTAGCCTACGAGCAGTACTTC.

The chain joins TRBV9 to TRBJ2-7, with D possibly TRBD1 on 6 matching bases. This CDR3 region has 16 residues. Germline V gives CDR1 SGDLS, CDR2 YYNGEE. Trimming removed 2 bases from V and 4 bases from J, with 19 bases in between. CDR3 loop: CASSVRPSGAEYEQYF. CDR3 sequence (DNA): TGTGCCAGCAGCGTCCGTCCGTCAGGGGCGGAATACGAGCAGTACTTC.

The chain carries TRBV9 and TRBJ2-7; unclear D gene. Trimming removed 0 bases from V and 1 base from J, with 11 bases in between. The germline gives CDR1 SGDLS, CDR2 YYNGEE. The CDR3 covers 15 residues. This chain's CDR3 is CASSVGVGTSYEQYF. As DNA, the CDR3 is TGTGCCAGCAGCGTAGGAGTGGGCACTTCCTACGAGCAGTACTTC.